This T cell receptor beta chain was profiled in a study of T cells expressing NK-cell markers. Looking at the study overall: Just one sequenced donor of eight was HCMV-seronegative, while seven were seropositive. The study's findings and limits: It was still unclear whether expanded NKG2C+ T cell clones were HCMV specific. The contribution of dominant NKG2C+ clonotypes to CD8+ T cells in about six donors was about 1.0-7.0%.

Comments on this clonotype: Its antigen is not identified.

Scientists made TCR beta cDNA using 5'RACE template switching with UMIs. TCRdb reprocessed the 5' RACE reads, with one entry per CDR3 protein and no DNA. The table lists roughly 380,000 distinct CDR3 sequences. CDR1 and CDR2 from the germline V gene are SQVTM and ANQGSEA. The CDR3 extends over 17 amino acids. This sequence originates from a man aged 18 to 69 in good health. The chain recombines TRBV29-1 with TRBJ1-2; TCRdb's D gene call, TRBD1, goes unchecked for lack of DNA. Sequencing was performed on blood T cells: a sorted CD56 or NKG2C T cell subset, CD4+ or CD8+ T cells, or bulk PBMC T cells (not recorded which). The CDR3 sequence: CSVGGTGGRNLNYGYTF.